The 8 T cell receptor beta chains given below trace back to one sample, sequenced in a study of control samples from healthy donors and cancer patients. Repertoires were generated with immunoSEQ multiplex PCR, while TCRdb's copy carries only in-frame clones and drops some. The table shows 170,000 or so clones, with approximately 92% occurring only once. Material: blood. These receptor sequences come from a young man in good health.

CDR3 coding DNA: TGTGCCAGCAGCTTGGCTGGGGGGCTATTCGGGAATTCACCCCTCCACTTT. Amino acid sequence: CASSLAGGLFGNSPLHF. The gene calls are TRBV5-4 and TRBJ1-6; D is possibly TRBD1 (6 bases). Germline V gene sequence: CDR1 SGHNT, CDR2 YYREEE (reference sequence). Trimming took 0 bases from V and 7 from J, leaving 17 bases between them. CDR3 length: 17 residues.

V gene TRBV5-1 combines with J gene TRBJ2-4, with D possibly being TRBD2 (6 bases). Between the trimmed V and J ends, which lost 4 bases and 3 bases, there was a span of 20 bases. The CDR3 runs 17 residues. Germline lookup yields CDR1 SGHRS and CDR2 YFSETQ. CDR3 DNA: TGCGCCAGCAGCCTCGTCTTTACGGGGGTAGGCAAAAACATTCAGTACTTC. It specifies CASSLVFTGVGKNIQYF.

The chain employs TRBV9 and TRBJ2-1, with D possibly matching TRBD2 (5 bases). CDR3 size: 12 residues. V lost 2 bases to trimming and J lost 9 bases, with 9 bases between them. CDR1 is SGDLS, CDR2 YYNGEE, per germline. In DNA form, the CDR3 reads TGTGCCAGCAGCGTTAGCGCAGGTGAGCAGTTCTTC. Translation: CASSVSAGEQFF.

The DNA for the CDR3 is TGCGCCAGCAGCTTGGGTGGATTGGGCACCGGGGAGCTGTTTTTT. This sequence encodes CASSLGGLGTGELFF. The rearrangement uses TRBV5-1 and TRBJ2-2; no definite D call. The V and J ends lost 0 bases and 4 bases respectively, with 10 bases between them. Looked up from germline, CDR1 is SGHRS and CDR2 is YFSETQ. The CDR3 is made up of 15 amino acids.

This chain connects TRBV4-1 to TRBJ1-4; D remains unclear. This CDR3 comprises 16 residues. The V gene's germline CDR1 is MGHRA and CDR2 YSYEKL. Deletions cut 0 bases from V and 3 bases from J, with 11 bases between. CDR3 loop: CASSQDRRVPNEKLFF. The CDR3, as DNA: TGCGCCAGCAGCCAAGATCGGCGGGTCCCTAATGAAAAACTGTTTTTT.

The rearrangement uses TRBV5-1 and TRBJ1-1; 7 bases map to TRBD1. CDR1 is SGHRS, CDR2 YFSETQ, per germline. CDR3 length equals 14 residues. Trimming removed 4 bases from V and 4 bases from J; junction bases left unmatched: 7. CDR3 nucleotide sequence: TGCGCCAGCAGCCCCGGACAGGACAGCACTGAAGCTTTCTTT. Translated, it gives CASSPGQDSTEAFF.

The CDR3 loop is CASSQGRTSYNEQFF. CDR3 nucleotides: TGTGCCAGCAGCCAAGGGAGAACAAGCTACAATGAGCAGTTCTTC. The chain has TRBV3-1 (or the pseudogene TRBV3-2) and TRBJ2-1; D unresolved. V lost 1 base and J lost 3, with 10 bases in between. The length of the CDR3 is 15 residues. Germline-derived CDR1 and CDR2 are LGHDT and YNNKEL (reference sequence).

The V gene is TRBV18, the J gene TRBJ2-1; D call uncertain. The CDR3 totals 12 residues. The germline V and J ends were trimmed by 2 bases and 7 bases, with 6 bases remaining between them. Germline CDR1 reads KGHSH; CDR2 reads LQKENI. In DNA, the CDR3 is TGTGCCAGCTCACCAGACACGAATGAGCAGTTCTTC. This sequence encodes CASSPDTNEQFF.